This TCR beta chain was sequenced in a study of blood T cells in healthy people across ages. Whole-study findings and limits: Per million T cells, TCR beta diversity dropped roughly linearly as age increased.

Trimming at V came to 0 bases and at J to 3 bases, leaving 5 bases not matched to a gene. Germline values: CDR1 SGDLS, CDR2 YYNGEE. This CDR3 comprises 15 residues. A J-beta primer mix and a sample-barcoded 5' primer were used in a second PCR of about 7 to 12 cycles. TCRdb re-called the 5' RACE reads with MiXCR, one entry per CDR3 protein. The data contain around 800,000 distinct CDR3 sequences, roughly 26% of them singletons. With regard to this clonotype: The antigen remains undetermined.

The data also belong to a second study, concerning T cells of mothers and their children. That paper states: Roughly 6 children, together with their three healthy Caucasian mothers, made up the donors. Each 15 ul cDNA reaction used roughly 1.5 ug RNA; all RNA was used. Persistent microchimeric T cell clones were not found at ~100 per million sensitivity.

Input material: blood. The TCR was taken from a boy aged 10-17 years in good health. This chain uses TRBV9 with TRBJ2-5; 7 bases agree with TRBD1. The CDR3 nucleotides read TGTGCCAGCAGCGTAGGCGACAGGGTAGAAGAGACCCAGTACTTC. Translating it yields CASSVGDRVEETQYF.